This T cell receptor (beta chain) is drawn from a study of blood T cell repertoires in COVID-19. For the study at large: The United States, Italy and Spain provided the acute and convalescent COVID-19 samples.

The protocol was immunoSEQ multiplex PCR, while the TCRdb copy is restricted to in-frame clones and leaves out a portion. Altogether over 350,000 clones are present, around nine tenths being singletons, with the ten largest covering around 10%. Germline assignment: CDR1 SQVTM and CDR2 ANQGSEA. CDR3 length: 13 residues. The V gene lost 0 bases and the J gene lost 6 bases, with 12 bases spanning the gap. This TCR came from a woman aged 50 to 60 who had recovered from COVID-19. The chain employs TRBV29-1 and TRBJ2-7; D not certain. The source material was PBMCs or T cells enriched from blood (not recorded which). CDR3 sequence reads: CSVEDRRHGEQYF. In DNA, the CDR3 is TGCAGCGTTGAAGATCGCAGGCACGGCGAGCAGTACTTC.